Reported below is one TCR beta chain. V was shortened by 5 bases and J by 6 bases, with 17 bases between the two germline ends. CDR1 KGHSH and CDR2 LQKENI come from the germline V gene. CDR3 length: 14 residues. TCRdb keeps only in-frame clones here, not all; method: immunoSEQ multiplex PCR. The repertoire includes over 50,000 clones, 87% of them detected once, and roughly 5% sits in the top ten. The entry originates in a study of T cell changes during pregnancy in multiple sclerosis. This sequence was found in a human donor whose cells served as feeder cells for cultures in a pregnancy study. This chain joins TRBV18 and TRBJ2-7, with D tentatively TRBD2 (6 bases). What was sequenced was peripheral blood from another person, used as feeder cells. The CDR3 region is CASSSNAFGGEQYF. Here the CDR3 DNA reads TGTGCCAGCTCATCGAACGCCTTCGGGGGCGAGCAGTACTTC.